The TCR beta chain described here comes from a study of long-term antiretroviral therapy in people with HIV. Study-wide results and caveats: The range of CDR3 lengths in HIV repertoires proved narrower than that found in controls.

Concerning this clone: The target antigen is unknown.

Assay version v3.0 of immunoSEQ was used, and it was run at survey level. This table comes from immunoSEQ multiplex PCR, and its TCRdb copy is limited to in-frame clones, with some not included. Among fewer than 25,000 clones listed, roughly 80% were seen once. Trimming took 5 bases from V and 4 from J, leaving 14 bases between them. CDR3 length equals 14 residues. Germline lookup yields CDR1 SGHTA and CDR2 FQGNSA. One or more pre-ART and two or more post-ART PBMC samples were available from each donor. This rearrangement joins TRBV7-2 to TRBJ2-5, with a tentative D call TRBD1 (6 bases). The sequence derives from a woman in her forties or fifties with HIV. Sequenced material: unsorted PBMCs, taken 1.9 years after starting antiretroviral therapy. The CDR3 here is CASSQRTETETQYF. As DNA, the CDR3 is TGTGCCAGCAGCCAGAGGACAGAGACAGAGACCCAGTACTTC.